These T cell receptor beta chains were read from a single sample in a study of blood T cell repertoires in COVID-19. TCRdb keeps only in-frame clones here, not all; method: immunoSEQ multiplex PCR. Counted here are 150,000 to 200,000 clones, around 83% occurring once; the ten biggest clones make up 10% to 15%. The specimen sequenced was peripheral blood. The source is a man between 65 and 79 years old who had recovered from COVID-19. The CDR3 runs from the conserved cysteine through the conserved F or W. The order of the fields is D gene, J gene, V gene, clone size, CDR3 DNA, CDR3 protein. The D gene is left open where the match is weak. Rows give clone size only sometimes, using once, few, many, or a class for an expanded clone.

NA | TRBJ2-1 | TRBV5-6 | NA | TGTGCCAGCAGCTTGCGCGTAGCGTCGGGCTACAATGAGCAGTTCTTC | CASSLRVASGYNEQFF
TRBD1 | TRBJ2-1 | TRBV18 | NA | TGTGCCAGCTCTCAAAGCGGGACAGGGAATTGGAATGAGCAGTTCTTC | CASSQSGTGNWNEQFF
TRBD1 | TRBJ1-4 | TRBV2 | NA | TGTGCCAGCAGGCAGACAGGGGGCGACCCAAGAAATGAAAAACTGTTTTTT | CASRQTGGDPRNEKLFF
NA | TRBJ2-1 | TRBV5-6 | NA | TGTGCCAGCAGCAGGATAGGTAGCGGCTATGAGCAGTTCTTC | CASSRIGSGYEQFF
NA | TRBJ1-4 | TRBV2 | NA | TGTGCCAGCAGGGCCACGATCAATGAAAAACTGTTTTTT | CASRATINEKLFF
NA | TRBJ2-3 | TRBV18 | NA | TGTGCCAGCTCACCCTATAGGGGGGAGGGCCAAGATACGCAGTATTTT | CASSPYRGEGQDTQYF
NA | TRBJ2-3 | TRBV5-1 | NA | TGCGCCAGCAGCTTGGGTCCCGTAGGGGGCACAGATACGCAGTATTTT | CASSLGPVGGTDTQYF
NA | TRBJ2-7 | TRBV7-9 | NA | TGTGCCAGCAGCTTCCCCGTCGAGAGGAGCTCCTACGAGCAGTACTTC | CASSFPVERSSYEQYF
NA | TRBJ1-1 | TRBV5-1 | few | TGCGCCAGCAGCTTGGAGGGAGGAGGCACTGAAGCTTTCTTT | CASSLEGGGTEAFF
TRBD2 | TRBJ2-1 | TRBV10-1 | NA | TGCGCCAGCAGTGACCTAGCGGCCATCTCCTACAATGAGCAGTTCTTC | CASSDLAAISYNEQFF
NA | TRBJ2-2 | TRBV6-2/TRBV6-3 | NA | TGTGCCAGCAGTAAGGCGCAGGGTGCCGGGGAGCTGTTTTTT | CASSKAQGAGELFF
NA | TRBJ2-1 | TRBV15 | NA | TGTGCCACGGCCACAGGTGACGACAATGAGCAGTTCTTC | CATATGDDNEQFF
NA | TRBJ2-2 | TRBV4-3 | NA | TGCGCCAGCAGCCAAGAGACAGTGAACACCGGGGAGCTGTTTTTT | CASSQETVNTGELFF
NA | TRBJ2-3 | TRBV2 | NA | TGTGCCAGCACCGAGATTTCAGATACGCAGTATTTT | CASTEISDTQYF
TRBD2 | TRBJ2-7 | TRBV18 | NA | TGTGCCAGCTCACCCAACCGAGCGGGGGCCTCCTACGAGCAGTACTTC | CASSPNRAGASYEQYF
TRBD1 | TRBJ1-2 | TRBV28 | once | TGTGCCAGCAGTTTAAGTACAGGGGGTCTAGGCTACACCTTC | CASSLSTGGLGYTF
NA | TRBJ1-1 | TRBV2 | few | TGTGCCAAGAGTAAGGACATACTGAACACTGAAGCTTTCTTT | CAKSKDILNTEAFF
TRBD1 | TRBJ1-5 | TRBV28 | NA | TGTGCCAGCAGTCGGACAGGCTTCAATCAGCCCCAGCATTTT | CASSRTGFNQPQHF
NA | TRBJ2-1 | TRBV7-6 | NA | TGTGCCAGCAGCTTAGTGGATAGCCAGAACTCCTACAATGAGCAGTTCTTC | CASSLVDSQNSYNEQFF
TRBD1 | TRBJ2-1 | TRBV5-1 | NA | TGCGCCAGCAGCTTGGGGGGACAGGGTCAGGAGCAGTTCTTC | CASSLGGQGQEQFF
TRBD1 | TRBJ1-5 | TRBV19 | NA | TGTGCCAGTAGTATTCTACCTCAGGGGGTTGGTGGCAATCAGCCCCAGCATTTT | CASSILPQGVGGNQPQHF
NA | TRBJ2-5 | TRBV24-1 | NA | TGTGCCACCAGTACGGGTTTGGAGACCCAGTACTTC | CATSTGLETQYF
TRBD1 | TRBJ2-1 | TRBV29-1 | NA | TGCAGCGCCGGGACAGACTCCTACAATGAGCAGTTCTTC | CSAGTDSYNEQFF
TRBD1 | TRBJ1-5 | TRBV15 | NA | TGTGCCACCAGCAGCGTACAGGGGATAAGCAATCAGCCCCAGCATTTT | CATSSVQGISNQPQHF
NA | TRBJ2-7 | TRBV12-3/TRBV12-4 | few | TGTGCCAGCAGTGAACAGGTCCACGAGCAGTACTTC | CASSEQVHEQYF
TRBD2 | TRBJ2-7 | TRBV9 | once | TGTGCCAGCAGCGTAGGGGAGGGATGGGTGTACGAGCAGTACTTC | CASSVGEGWVYEQYF
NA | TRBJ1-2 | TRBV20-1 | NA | TGCAGTTTTGACAGCTATGGCTACACCTTC | CSFDSYGYTF
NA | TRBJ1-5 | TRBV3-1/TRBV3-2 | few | TGTGCCAGCAGCCAGCCAGGTAGCAATCAGCCCCAGCATTTT | CASSQPGSNQPQHF
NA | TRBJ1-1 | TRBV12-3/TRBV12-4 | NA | TGTGCCAGCAGTCAGGGTGGTAAGACTGAAGCTTTCTTT | CASSQGGKTEAFF
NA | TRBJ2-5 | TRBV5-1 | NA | TGCGCCAGCAGCTTGGGACAGGTCGAGGAGACCCAGTACTTC | CASSLGQVEETQYF
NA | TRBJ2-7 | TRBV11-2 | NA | TGTGCCAGCAGCCAAAGGAGCTTGACCTACGAGCAGTACTTC | CASSQRSLTYEQYF
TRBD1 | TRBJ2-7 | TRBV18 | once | TGTGCCAGCTCAAGATACAGGGGGAGTGCCCCAATTACCTACGAGCAGTACTTC | CASSRYRGSAPITYEQYF
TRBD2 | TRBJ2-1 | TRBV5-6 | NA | TGTGCCAGCAGCGCAACAACTAGCGGGGGTTACAATGAGCAGTTCTTC | CASSATTSGGYNEQFF
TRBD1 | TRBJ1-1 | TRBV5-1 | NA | TGCGCCAGCAGCTTCACAGGGGACACTGAAGCTTTCTTT | CASSFTGDTEAFF
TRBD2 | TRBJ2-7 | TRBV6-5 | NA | TGTGCCAGCAGACAAGCACTAGCGGGAGCAGTCGAGCAGTACTTC | CASRQALAGAVEQYF
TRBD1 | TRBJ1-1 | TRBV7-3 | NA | TGTGCCAGCAGCTCACCCGGACAGGGAAACACTGAAGCTTTCTTT | CASSSPGQGNTEAFF
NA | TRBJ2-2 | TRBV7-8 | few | TGTGCCAGCAGCTTAGCGAGGAGAAGGGGGTCCTCCGGGGAGCTGTTTTTT | CASSLARRRGSSGELFF
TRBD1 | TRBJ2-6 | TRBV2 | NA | TGTGCCAGCATCCGGGACAGGGGCTCTGGGGCCAACGTCCTGACTTTC | CASIRDRGSGANVLTF
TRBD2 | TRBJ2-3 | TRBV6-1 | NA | TGTGCCAGCAGTGTTACTAGCGGGAGTTTGACAGATACGCAGTATTTT | CASSVTSGSLTDTQYF
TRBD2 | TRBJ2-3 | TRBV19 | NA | TGTGCCAGTAGTGAGCTAGCGGGAGGGTTAACAGATACGCAGTATTTT | CASSELAGGLTDTQYF
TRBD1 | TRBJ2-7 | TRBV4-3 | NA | TGCGCCAGCAGCCAAGAAACGATCGACAGGGACTCCTACGAGCAGTACTTC | CASSQETIDRDSYEQYF
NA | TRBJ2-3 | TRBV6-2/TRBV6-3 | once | TGTGCCAGCAGTTTCTTACTCAACACAGATACGCAGTATTTT | CASSFLLNTDTQYF
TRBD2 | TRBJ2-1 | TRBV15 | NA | TGTGCCACCAGCAGGACCACGGGGACTAGCGGGAGGGCCTCGGATGAGCAGTTCTTC | CATSRTTGTSGRASDEQFF
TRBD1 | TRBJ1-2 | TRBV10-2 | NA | TGCGCCAGCAGTAAGGGGGCGACTGGCTACACCTTC | CASSKGATGYTF
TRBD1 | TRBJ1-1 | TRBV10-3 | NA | TGTGCCATCAGTGAGTGGACAGGGCAGAACACTGAAGCTTTCTTT | CAISEWTGQNTEAFF
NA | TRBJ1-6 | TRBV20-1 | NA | TGCAGTGCCCCAAGCGATTCACCCCTCCACTTT | CSAPSDSPLHF
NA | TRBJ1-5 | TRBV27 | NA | TGTGCCAGCAGTTTAATGGGGGGGGCGCTGGGACAGCCCCAGCATTTT | CASSLMGGALGQPQHF
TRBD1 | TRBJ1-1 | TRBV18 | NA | TGTGCCAGCTCACACAAGGACAGGGAAGCTTTCTTT | CASSHKDREAFF
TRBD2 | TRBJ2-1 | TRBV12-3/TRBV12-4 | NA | TGTGCCAGCAGTCCTACTAGCGGGCGGGAGCAGTTCTTC | CASSPTSGREQFF
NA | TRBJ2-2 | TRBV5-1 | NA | TGCGCCAGCAGCCCCGGGACACCGAACACCGGGGAGCTGTTTTTT | CASSPGTPNTGELFF